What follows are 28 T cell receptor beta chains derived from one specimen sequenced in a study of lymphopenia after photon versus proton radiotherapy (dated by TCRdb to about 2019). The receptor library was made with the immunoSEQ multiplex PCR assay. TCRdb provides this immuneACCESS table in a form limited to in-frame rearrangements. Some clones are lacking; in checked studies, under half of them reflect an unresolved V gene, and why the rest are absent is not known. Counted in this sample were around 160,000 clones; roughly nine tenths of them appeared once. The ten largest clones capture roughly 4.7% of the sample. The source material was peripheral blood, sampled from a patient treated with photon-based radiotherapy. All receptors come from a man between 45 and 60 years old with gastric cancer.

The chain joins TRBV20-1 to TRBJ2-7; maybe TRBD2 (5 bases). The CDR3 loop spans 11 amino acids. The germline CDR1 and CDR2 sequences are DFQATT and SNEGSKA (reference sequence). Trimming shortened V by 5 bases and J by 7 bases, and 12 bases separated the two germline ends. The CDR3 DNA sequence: TGCAGTGCTGGACTGTCTGAAGAGCAGTACTTC. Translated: CSAGLSEEQYF.

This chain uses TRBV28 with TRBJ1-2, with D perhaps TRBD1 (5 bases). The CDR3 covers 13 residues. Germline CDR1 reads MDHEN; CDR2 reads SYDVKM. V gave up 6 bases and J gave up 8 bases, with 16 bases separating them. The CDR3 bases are TGTGCCAGCAGGGGGCAGAGGTTCTTCGGCTACACCTTC. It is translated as CASRGQRFFGYTF.

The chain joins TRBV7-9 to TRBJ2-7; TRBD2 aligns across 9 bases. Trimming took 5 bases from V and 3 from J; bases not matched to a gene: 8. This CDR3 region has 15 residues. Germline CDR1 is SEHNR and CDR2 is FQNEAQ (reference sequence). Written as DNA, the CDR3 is TGTGCCAGCAGCCACAAGCGGGAGGCAATCTACGAGCAGTACTTC. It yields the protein CASSHKREAIYEQYF.

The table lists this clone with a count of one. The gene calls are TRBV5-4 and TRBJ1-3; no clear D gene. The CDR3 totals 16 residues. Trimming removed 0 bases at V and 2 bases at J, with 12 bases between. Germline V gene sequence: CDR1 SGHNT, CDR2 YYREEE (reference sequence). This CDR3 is CASSLGSVEAGNTIYF. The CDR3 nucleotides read TGTGCCAGCAGCTTGGGGTCGGTTGAGGCTGGAAACACCATATATTTT. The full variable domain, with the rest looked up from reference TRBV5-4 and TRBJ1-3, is ETGVTQSPTHLIKTRGQQVTLRCSSQSGHNTVSWYQQALGQGPQFIFQYYREEENGRGNFPPRFSGLQFPNYSSELNVNALELDDSALYLCASSLGSVEAGNTIYFGEGSWLTVV.

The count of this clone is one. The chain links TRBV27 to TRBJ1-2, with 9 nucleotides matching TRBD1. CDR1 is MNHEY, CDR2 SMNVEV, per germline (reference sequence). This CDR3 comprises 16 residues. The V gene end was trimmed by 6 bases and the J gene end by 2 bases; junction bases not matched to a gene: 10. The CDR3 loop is CASRENRGPLNYGYTF. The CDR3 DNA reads TGTGCCAGCAGGGAAAACAGGGGGCCCCTCAACTATGGCTACACCTTC.

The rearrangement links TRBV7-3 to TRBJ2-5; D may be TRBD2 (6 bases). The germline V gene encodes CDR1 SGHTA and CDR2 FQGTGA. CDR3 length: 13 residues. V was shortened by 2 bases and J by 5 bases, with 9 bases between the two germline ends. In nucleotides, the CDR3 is TGTGCCAGCAGCTTACTGGGGAGGGAGACCCAGTACTTC. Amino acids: CASSLLGRETQYF.

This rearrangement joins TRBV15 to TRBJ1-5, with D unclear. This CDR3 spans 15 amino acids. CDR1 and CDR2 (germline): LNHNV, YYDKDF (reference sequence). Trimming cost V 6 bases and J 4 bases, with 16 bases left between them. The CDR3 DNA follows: TGTGCCACCAGAGACTCGGACGTCAGGAATCAGCCCCAGCATTTT. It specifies CATRDSDVRNQPQHF.

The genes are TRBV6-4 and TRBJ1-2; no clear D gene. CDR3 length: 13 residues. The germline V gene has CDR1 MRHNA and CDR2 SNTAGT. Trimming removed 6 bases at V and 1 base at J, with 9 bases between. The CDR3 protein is CASSSGINYGYTF. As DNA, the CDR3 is TGTGCCAGCAGCTCCGGGATTAACTATGGCTACACCTTC.

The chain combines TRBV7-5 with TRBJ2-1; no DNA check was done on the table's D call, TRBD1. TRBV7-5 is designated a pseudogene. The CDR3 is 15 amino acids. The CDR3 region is CVRSSRDRAYNEQFF. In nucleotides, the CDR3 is TGTGTCAGAAGCTCCCGGGACAGGGCTTACAATGAGCAGTTCTTC.

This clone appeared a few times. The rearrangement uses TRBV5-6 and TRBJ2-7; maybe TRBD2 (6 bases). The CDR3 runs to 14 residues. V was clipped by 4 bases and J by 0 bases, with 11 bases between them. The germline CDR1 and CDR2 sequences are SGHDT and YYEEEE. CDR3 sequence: CASSPSGSSYEQYF. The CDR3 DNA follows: TGTGCCAGCAGCCCCTCCGGGAGCTCCTACGAGCAGTACTTC.

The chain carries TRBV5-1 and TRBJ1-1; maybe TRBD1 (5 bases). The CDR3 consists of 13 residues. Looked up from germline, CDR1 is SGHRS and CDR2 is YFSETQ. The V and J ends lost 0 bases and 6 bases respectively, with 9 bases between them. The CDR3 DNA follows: TGCGCCAGCAGCTTGGCCTCGGGACCTGAAGCTTTCTTT. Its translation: CASSLASGPEAFF. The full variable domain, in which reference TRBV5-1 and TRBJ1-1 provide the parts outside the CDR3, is KAGVTQTPRYLIKTRGQQVTLSCSPISGHRSVSWYQQTPGQGLQFLFEYFSETQRNKGNFPGRFSGRQFSNSRSEMNVSTLELGDSALYLCASSLASGPEAFFGQGTRLTVV.

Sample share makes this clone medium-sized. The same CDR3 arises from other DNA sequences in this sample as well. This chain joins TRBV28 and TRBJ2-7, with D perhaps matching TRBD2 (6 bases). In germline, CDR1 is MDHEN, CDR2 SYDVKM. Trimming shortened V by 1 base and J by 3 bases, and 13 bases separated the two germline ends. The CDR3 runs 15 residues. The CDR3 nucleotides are TGTGCCAGCAGTTTATTGGGGGGAGACCTCTACGAGCAGTACTTC. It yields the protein CASSLLGGDLYEQYF.

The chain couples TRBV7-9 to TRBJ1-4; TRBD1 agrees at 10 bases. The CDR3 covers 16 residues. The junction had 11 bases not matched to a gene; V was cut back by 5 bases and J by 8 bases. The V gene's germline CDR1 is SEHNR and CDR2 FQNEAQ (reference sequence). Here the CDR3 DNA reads TGTGCCAGCAGCCCAGACAGGGGGCGCTTACGCGAAAAACTGTTTTTT. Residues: CASSPDRGRLREKLFF.

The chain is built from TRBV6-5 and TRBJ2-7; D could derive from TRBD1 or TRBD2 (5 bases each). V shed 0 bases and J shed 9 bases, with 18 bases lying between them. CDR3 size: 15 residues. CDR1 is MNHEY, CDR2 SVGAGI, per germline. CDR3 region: CASSYSGRDPPRQYF. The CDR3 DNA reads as TGTGCCAGCAGTTACTCAGGCAGGGACCCACCAAGGCAGTACTTC.

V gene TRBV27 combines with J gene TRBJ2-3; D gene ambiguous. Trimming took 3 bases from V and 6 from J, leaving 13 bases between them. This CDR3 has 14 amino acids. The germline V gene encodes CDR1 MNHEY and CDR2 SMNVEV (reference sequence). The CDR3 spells CASSFFGPLDTQYF. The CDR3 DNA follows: TGTGCCAGCAGTTTTTTCGGGCCGTTGGATACGCAGTATTTT.

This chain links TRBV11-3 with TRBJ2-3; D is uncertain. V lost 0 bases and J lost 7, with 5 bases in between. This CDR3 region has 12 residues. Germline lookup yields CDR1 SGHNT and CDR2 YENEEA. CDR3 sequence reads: CASSLEGYTQYF. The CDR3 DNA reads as TGTGCCAGCAGCTTAGAGGGTTATACGCAGTATTTT.

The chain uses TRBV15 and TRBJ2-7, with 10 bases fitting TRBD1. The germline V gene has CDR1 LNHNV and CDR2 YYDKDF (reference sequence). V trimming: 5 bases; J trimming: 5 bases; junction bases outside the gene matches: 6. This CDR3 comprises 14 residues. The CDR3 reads CATSWGQGINEQYF. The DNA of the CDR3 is TGTGCCACCAGCTGGGGACAGGGGATCAACGAGCAGTACTTC.

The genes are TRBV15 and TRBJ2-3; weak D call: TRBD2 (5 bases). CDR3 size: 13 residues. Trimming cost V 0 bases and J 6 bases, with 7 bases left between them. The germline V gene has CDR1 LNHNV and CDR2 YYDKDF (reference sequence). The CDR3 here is CATSRDRRDTQYF. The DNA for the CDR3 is TGTGCCACCAGCAGAGATCGGAGGGATACGCAGTATTTT. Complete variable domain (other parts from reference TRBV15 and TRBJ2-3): DAMVIQNPRYQVTQFGKPVTLSCSQTLNHNVMYWYQQKSSQAPKLLFHYYDKDFNNEADTPDNFQSRRPNTSFCFLDIRSPGLGDTAMYLCATSRDRRDTQYFGPGTRLTVL.

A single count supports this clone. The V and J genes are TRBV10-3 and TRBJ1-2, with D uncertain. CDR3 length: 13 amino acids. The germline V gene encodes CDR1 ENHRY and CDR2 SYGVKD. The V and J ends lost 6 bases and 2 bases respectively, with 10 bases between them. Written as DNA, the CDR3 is TGTGCCATCAGCGAGGGTTCAAACTATGGCTACACCTTC. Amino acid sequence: CAISEGSNYGYTF.

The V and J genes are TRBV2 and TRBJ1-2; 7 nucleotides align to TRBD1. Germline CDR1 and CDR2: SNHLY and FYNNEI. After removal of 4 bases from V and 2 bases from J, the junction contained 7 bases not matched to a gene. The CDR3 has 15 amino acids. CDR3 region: CASSARQGRNYGYTF. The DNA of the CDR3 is TGTGCCAGCAGTGCTCGACAGGGCAGGAACTATGGCTACACCTTC.

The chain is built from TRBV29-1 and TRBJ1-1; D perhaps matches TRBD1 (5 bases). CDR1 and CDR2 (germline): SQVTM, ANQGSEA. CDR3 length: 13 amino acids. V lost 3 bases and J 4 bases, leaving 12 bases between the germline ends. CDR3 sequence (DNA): TGCAGCGTTGATAAGGCCGGGGGCACTGAAGCTTTCTTT. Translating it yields CSVDKAGGTEAFF.

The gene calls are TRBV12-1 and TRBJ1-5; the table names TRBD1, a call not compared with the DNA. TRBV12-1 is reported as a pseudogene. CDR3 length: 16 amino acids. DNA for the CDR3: TGTGCCAGCAGCTCCCAGGATACAGGGGGCATTCAGCCCCAGCATTTT. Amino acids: CASSSQDTGGIQPQHF.

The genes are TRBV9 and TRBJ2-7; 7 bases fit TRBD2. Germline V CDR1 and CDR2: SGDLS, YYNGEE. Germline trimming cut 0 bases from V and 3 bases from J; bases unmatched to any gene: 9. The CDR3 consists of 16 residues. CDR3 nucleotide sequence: TGTGCCAGCAGCGTAGCAAGCGGGACTCCCGACTACGAGCAGTACTTC. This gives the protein CASSVASGTPDYEQYF.

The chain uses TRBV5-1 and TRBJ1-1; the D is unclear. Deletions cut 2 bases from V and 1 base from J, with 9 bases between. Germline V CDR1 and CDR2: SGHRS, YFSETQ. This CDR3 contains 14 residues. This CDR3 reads CASSFMDRNTEAFF. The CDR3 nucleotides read TGCGCCAGCAGCTTTATGGATCGGAACACTGAAGCTTTCTTT. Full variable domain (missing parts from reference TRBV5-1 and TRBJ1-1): KAGVTQTPRYLIKTRGQQVTLSCSPISGHRSVSWYQQTPGQGLQFLFEYFSETQRNKGNFPGRFSGRQFSNSRSEMNVSTLELGDSALYLCASSFMDRNTEAFFGQGTRLTVV.

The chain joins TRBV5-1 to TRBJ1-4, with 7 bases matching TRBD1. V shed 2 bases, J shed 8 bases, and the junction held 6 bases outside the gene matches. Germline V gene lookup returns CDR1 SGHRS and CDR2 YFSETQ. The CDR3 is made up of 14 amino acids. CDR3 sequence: CASSLGPTGEKLFF. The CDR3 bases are TGCGCCAGCAGCTTAGGGCCGACAGGGGAAAAACTGTTTTTT.

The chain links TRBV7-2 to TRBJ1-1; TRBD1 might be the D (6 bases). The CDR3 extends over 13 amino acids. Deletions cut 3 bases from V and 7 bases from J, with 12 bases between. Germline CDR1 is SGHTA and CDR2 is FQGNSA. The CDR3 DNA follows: TGTGCCAGCAGCTTTACACAGGGCATTGAAGCTTTCTTT. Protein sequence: CASSFTQGIEAFF.

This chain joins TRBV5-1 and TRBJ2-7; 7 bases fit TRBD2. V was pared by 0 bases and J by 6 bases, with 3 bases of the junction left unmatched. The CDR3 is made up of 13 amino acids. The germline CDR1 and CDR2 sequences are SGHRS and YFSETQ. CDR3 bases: TGCGCCAGCAGCTTGGGACTAGCCGCCGAGCAGTACTTC. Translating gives CASSLGLAAEQYF.

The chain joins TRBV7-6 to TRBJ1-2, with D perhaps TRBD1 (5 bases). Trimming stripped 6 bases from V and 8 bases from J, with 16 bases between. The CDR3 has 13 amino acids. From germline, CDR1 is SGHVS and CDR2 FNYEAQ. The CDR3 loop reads CASSARTGQGYTF. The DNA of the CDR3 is TGTGCCAGCAGTGCTAGGACGGGGCAAGGCTACACCTTC. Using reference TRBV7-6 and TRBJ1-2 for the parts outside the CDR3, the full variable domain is GAGVSQSPRYKVTKRGQDVALRCDPISGHVSLYWYRQALGQGPEFLTYFNYEAQQDKSGLPNDRFSAERPEGSISTLTIQRTEQRDSAMYRCASSARTGQGYTFGSGTRLTVV.